Each of the 27 T cell receptor beta chains below was sequenced from the same sample in a study of T cell responses to AZD1222 COVID-19 vaccine. Assay used: immunoSEQ multiplex PCR; TCRdb lists only in-frame clones, some missing. The sample has 80,000 to 90,000 clones, under 95% seen once. The starting material was peripheral blood, obtained on day 0 of AZD1222 vaccination. The receptors here all came from an adult in good health.

The gene calls are TRBV27 and TRBJ2-1; 12 bases map to TRBD2. V was pared by 10 bases and J by 5 bases, with 9 bases of the junction left unmatched. Germline V gives CDR1 MNHEY, CDR2 SMNVEV (reference sequence). The CDR3 spans 15 residues. For the CDR3, the DNA is TGTGCCACACGGGCTAGCGGGAGGGGGAACAATGAGCAGTTCTTC. Protein sequence: CATRASGRGNNEQFF.

The CDR3 bases are TGCGCCAGCAGGACGGACAGCTATGGCTACACCTTC. Residues: CASRTDSYGYTF. V gene TRBV10-2 combines with J gene TRBJ1-2, with D perhaps matching TRBD1 (6 bases). V was cut by 6 bases and J by 4 bases, with 9 bases left in between. The germline V gene has CDR1 WSHSY and CDR2 SAAADI. The CDR3 sequence is 12 residues long.

V and J are TRBV28 and TRBJ2-1; 11 bases line up with TRBD2. The V segment lost 5 bases and the J segment 2 bases; nucleotides outside the gene matches: 8. The CDR3 totals 17 residues. Germline CDR1 is MDHEN and CDR2 is SYDVKM. CDR3 DNA sequence: TGTGCCAGCAGTCCAACTAGCGGGAGTTTCACCTACAATGAGCAGTTCTTC. Protein: CASSPTSGSFTYNEQFF.

The chain is built from TRBV20-1 and TRBJ1-4; D remains ambiguous. Germline CDR1 reads DFQATT; CDR2 reads SNEGSKA (reference sequence). CDR3 length equals 10 residues. V dropped 6 bases and J dropped 3 bases, with 2 bases sitting between them. CDR3 loop: CSAANEKLFF. The CDR3 DNA is TGCAGTGCGGCTAATGAAAAACTGTTTTTT.

The rearrangement joins TRBV11-3 to TRBJ2-1; D ambiguous. The germline CDR1 and CDR2 sequences are SGHNT and YENEEA. This CDR3 contains 11 residues. Trimming removed 0 bases at V and 7 bases at J, with 1 base between. As DNA, the CDR3 is TGTGCCAGCAGCTTAGATAATGAGCAGTTCTTC. It yields the protein CASSLDNEQFF.

This chain links TRBV18 with TRBJ2-7; 10 bases align to TRBD1. V trimming: 4 bases; J trimming: 4 bases; junction bases outside the gene matches: 4. This CDR3 is 14 amino acids long. Germline CDR1 reads KGHSH; CDR2 reads LQKENI. The DNA of the CDR3 is TGTGCCAGCTCACTCGGACAGGGGGAATACGAGCAGTACTTC. This translates into CASSLGQGEYEQYF.

The chain uses TRBV19 and TRBJ1-1, with D maybe TRBD1 (5 bases). The germline V gene encodes CDR1 LNHDA and CDR2 SQIVND (reference sequence). The CDR3 consists of 14 residues. Trimming removed 5 bases at V and 6 bases at J, with 16 bases between. The CDR3 bases are TGTGCCAGTAGTCCGACAGTTCTGGGCGCTGAAGCTTTCTTT. Translated: CASSPTVLGAEAFF.

The gene calls are TRBV28 and TRBJ1-1, with TRBD1 matching 8 bases. This CDR3 spans 14 amino acids. Germline V gene sequence: CDR1 MDHEN, CDR2 SYDVKM. V lost 6 bases to trimming and J lost 1 base; unmatched junction nucleotides: 4. The CDR3 is CASSLDRGNTEAFF. CDR3 sequence (DNA): TGTGCCAGCAGCCTCGACAGGGGGAACACTGAAGCTTTCTTT.

CDR3 region: CASSSTGGGLGGFDEKLFF. CDR3 coding DNA: TGTGCCAGCAGTTCCACAGGGGGCGGGTTAGGTGGGTTCGATGAAAAACTGTTTTTT. The genes are TRBV28 and TRBJ1-4, with 9 bases aligning to TRBD1. The V gene's germline CDR1 is MDHEN and CDR2 SYDVKM. This CDR3 is built from 19 residues. J was trimmed by 6 bases and V by 4 bases; bases with no gene match: 18.

The V gene is TRBV7-2, the J gene TRBJ2-7; 9 bases match TRBD2. This CDR3 spans 16 amino acids. Germline values: CDR1 SGHTA, CDR2 FQGNSA. V lost 1 base and J lost 4; bases outside the gene matches: 8. The CDR3 loop is CASSLVTREGRYEQYF. The CDR3 DNA follows: TGTGCCAGCAGCTTAGTAACGCGGGAGGGCCGGTACGAGCAGTACTTC.

The genes are TRBV7-2 and TRBJ2-7, with D unresolved. CDR3 size: 13 residues. The V end was cut by 3 bases, the J end by 2 bases, with 8 bases between. CDR1 is SGHTA and CDR2 is FQGNSA in the germline V gene. CDR3 residues: CASSFDQTYEQYF. CDR3 nucleotides: TGTGCCAGCAGCTTTGACCAGACCTACGAGCAGTACTTC. Complete variable domain (other parts from reference TRBV7-2 and TRBJ2-7): GAGVSQSPSNKVTEKGKDVELRCDPISGHTALYWYRQSLGQGLEFLIYFQGNSAPDKSGLPSDRFSAERTGGSVSTLTIQRTQQEDSAVYLCASSFDQTYEQYFGPGTRLTVT.

V gene TRBV28 combines with J gene TRBJ1-5; D may be TRBD1 (5 bases). Germline CDR1 MDHEN, CDR2 SYDVKM. V was cut by 5 bases and J by 7 bases, with 15 bases left in between. This CDR3 is 14 amino acids long. Here the CDR3 DNA reads TGTGCCAGCAGTCTCACATGGGGGTACCAGCCCCAGCATTTT. Its translation: CASSLTWGYQPQHF.

This clone was seen only once. This chain joins TRBV5-6 and TRBJ2-4; TRBD1 agrees at 7 bases. The CDR3 covers 12 residues. V lost 4 bases, J lost 14 bases, and 9 bases stayed unmatched. CDR1 and CDR2 (germline): SGHDT, YYEEEE. This CDR3 is CASSPGVGTEYF. The CDR3 coding sequence is TGTGCCAGCAGCCCTGGGGTCGGGACAGAGTACTTC.

The chain uses TRBV6-5 and TRBJ2-3; possible D gene TRBD2, 5 bases. Trimming cost V 7 bases and J 11 bases, with 16 bases left between them. The germline V gene has CDR1 MNHEY and CDR2 SVGAGI. The CDR3 has 12 residues. This CDR3 is CASTREGGGQYF. The CDR3, as DNA: TGTGCCAGCACCCGAGAGGGCGGAGGGCAGTATTTT.

The chain recombines TRBV19 with TRBJ1-1; 7 bases line up with TRBD1. V shed 1 base and J 1 base; nucleotides not matched to a gene: 3. The length of the CDR3 is 15 residues. From germline, CDR1 is LNHDA and CDR2 SQIVND (reference sequence). In DNA, the CDR3 is TGTGCCAGTAGTATAGGTCCAGGGGGGAACACTGAAGCTTTCTTT. Amino acid sequence: CASSIGPGGNTEAFF.

The chain couples TRBV7-9 to TRBJ1-5; no definite D call. Trimming took 4 bases from V and 4 from J, leaving 14 bases between them. The CDR3 has 15 residues. Germline V CDR1 and CDR2: SEHNR, FQNEAQ (reference sequence). CDR3 nucleotide sequence: TGTGCCAGCAGCTCCTTAAACGTCCCGAATCAGCCCCAGCATTTT. Translation: CASSSLNVPNQPQHF.

The rearrangement uses TRBV3-1 (or the pseudogene TRBV3-2) and TRBJ1-2, with 8 bases identical to TRBD1. Germline lookup yields CDR1 LGHDT and CDR2 YNNKEL (reference sequence). The trim removed 3 bases at V and 8 bases at J, leaving 5 bases unmatched. The CDR3 has 13 amino acids. For the CDR3, the DNA is TGTGCCAGCAGCCAGGACAGGGAGGGAGGCTACACCTTC. Protein product: CASSQDREGGYTF.

The chain is built from TRBV6-6 and TRBJ1-5; D gene uncertain. The CDR3 spans 12 residues. The germline V gene encodes CDR1 MNHNY and CDR2 SVGAGI (reference sequence). Trimming took off 5 bases at V and 7 bases at J, with 9 bases between the two ends. The CDR3 coding sequence is TGTGCCAGCAGTCGATCACGACAGCCCCAGCATTTT. This translates into CASSRSRQPQHF.

V is TRBV7-2 and J is TRBJ2-3; D unclear. CDR3 length: 16 residues. Germline lookup yields CDR1 SGHTA and CDR2 FQGNSA. Trimming removed 5 bases at V and 1 base at J, with 16 bases between. For the CDR3, the DNA is TGTGCCAGCAGCGCCCCTTTTGGGCGTGGCACAGATACGCAGTATTTT. This sequence encodes CASSAPFGRGTDTQYF.

The chain employs TRBV6-1 and TRBJ1-1; 9 bases are a match to TRBD1. The V segment lost 6 bases and the J segment 4 bases; nucleotides outside the gene matches: 6. The germline V gene has CDR1 MNHNS and CDR2 SASEGT. The CDR3 is 14 amino acids. CDR3 sequence reads: CASSYRGPGTEAFF. Written as DNA, the CDR3 is TGTGCCAGCAGCTACAGGGGGCCGGGCACTGAAGCTTTCTTT.

The rearrangement joins TRBV4-3 to TRBJ2-5, with 10 bases that match TRBD1. Germline lookup yields CDR1 LGHNA and CDR2 YSLEER. This CDR3 contains 16 residues. The trim removed 0 bases at V and 4 bases at J, leaving 5 bases unmatched. Here the CDR3 DNA reads TGCGCCAGCAGCCAAGATTCCGGGACAGGGGTAGAGACCCAGTACTTC. Its translation: CASSQDSGTGVETQYF.

The chain links TRBV5-1 to TRBJ2-2, with no clear D. The V gene lost 0 bases and the J gene lost 1 base, with 4 bases spanning the gap. Looked up from germline, CDR1 is SGHRS and CDR2 is YFSETQ. There are 14 residues in the CDR3. The CDR3, as DNA: TGCGCCAGCAGCTTGGTTGTGAACACCGGGGAGCTGTTTTTT. This codes for CASSLVVNTGELFF.

This clone was recorded once. V is TRBV28 and J is TRBJ2-2; D perhaps matches TRBD1 (5 bases). This CDR3 has 14 amino acids. Germline CDR1 reads MDHEN; CDR2 reads SYDVKM. V dropped 5 bases and J dropped 4 bases, with 11 bases sitting between them. Here the CDR3 reads CASSLRQTTGELFF. The CDR3 DNA follows: TGTGCCAGCAGTCTCCGACAGACCACCGGGGAGCTGTTTTTT.

The chain links TRBV7-9 to TRBJ1-4; 7 bases fit TRBD1. The CDR3 is 16 amino acids. Trimming removed 4 bases from V and 7 bases from J; junction bases left unmatched: 12. Germline values: CDR1 SEHNR, CDR2 FQNEAQ (reference sequence). In DNA, the CDR3 is TGTGCCAGCAGCTCACGACAGGGTTTGGAGTTTGAAAAACTGTTTTTT. It yields the protein CASSSRQGLEFEKLFF.

This clone was counted a single time. V and J are TRBV30 and TRBJ2-1, with D uncertain. Trimming took off 2 bases at V and 3 bases at J, with 5 bases between the two ends. The CDR3 is 12 residues long. Germline loops: CDR1 GTSNPN, CDR2 SVGIG (reference sequence). This CDR3 is CAWSRNYNEQFF. The DNA of the CDR3 is TGTGCCTGGAGTAGGAACTACAATGAGCAGTTCTTC. The whole variable domain, filled in from reference TRBV30 and TRBJ2-1, reads SQTIHQWPATLVQPVGSPLSLECTVEGTSNPNLYWYRQAAGRGLQLLFYSVGIGQISSEVPQNLSASRPQDRQFILSSKKLLLSDSGFYLCAWSRNYNEQFFGPGTRLTVL.

The chain combines TRBV7-6 with TRBJ2-1, with 7 positions matching TRBD2. The CDR3 spans 18 residues. With 2 bases clipped from V and 7 bases from J, the junction kept 17 bases outside the gene matches. Per germline, CDR1 SGHVS and CDR2 FNYEAQ. CDR3: CASSLIPGRGRAQNEQFF. CDR3 coding DNA: TGTGCCAGCAGCTTAATACCCGGCCGGGGGAGGGCTCAGAATGAGCAGTTCTTC.

This chain links TRBV24-1 with TRBJ2-1; D may be TRBD2 (7 bases). The germline V gene has CDR1 KGHDR and CDR2 SFDVKD. V lost 9 bases and J lost 7, with 12 bases in between. This CDR3 contains 12 residues. CDR3 residues: CATGGGGNEQFF. Here the CDR3 DNA reads TGTGCCACCGGGGGAGGGGGGAATGAGCAGTTCTTC.